The 23 T cell receptor beta chains given below trace back to one sample, sequenced in a study of T cell responses to AZD1222 COVID-19 vaccine. This table comes from immunoSEQ multiplex PCR, and its TCRdb copy is limited to in-frame clones, with some not included. The data contain approximately 150,000 clones, approximately 90% of them singletons. Specimen: peripheral blood, collected 28 days after the second AZD1222 dose. The receptors originated from an adult who received the AZD1222 COVID-19 vaccine.

DNA for the CDR3: TGTGCCAGCAGCTTGGCGCCTTCGGGCAGCGCTCAAAACATTCAGTACTTC. This gives the protein CASSLAPSGSAQNIQYF. The rearrangement uses TRBV5-6 and TRBJ2-4; D ambiguous. This CDR3 spans 17 amino acids. The germline V gene encodes CDR1 SGHDT and CDR2 YYEEEE. Trimming removed 0 bases from V and 5 bases from J, with 18 bases in between.

This clone occurred once. The chain has TRBV18 and TRBJ2-1, with a possible D match to TRBD2 (7 bases). The length of the CDR3 is 16 residues. Germline values: CDR1 KGHSH, CDR2 LQKENI. V was shortened by 0 bases and J by 6 bases, with 15 bases between the two germline ends. This chain's CDR3 is CASSPPWGGPVNEQFF. CDR3 coding DNA: TGTGCCAGCTCACCACCCTGGGGGGGCCCCGTCAATGAGCAGTTCTTC.

The rearrangement links TRBV14 to TRBJ2-7; D gene uncertain. The V gene lost 0 bases and the J gene lost 5 bases, with 17 bases spanning the gap. This CDR3 is built from 16 residues. The germline V gene has CDR1 SGHDN and CDR2 FVKESK. CDR3 region: CASSQDLGQVSNEQYF. The CDR3 DNA is TGTGCCAGCAGCCAAGATCTAGGGCAGGTATCGAACGAGCAGTACTTC.

A word on this clone: This sample includes further DNA sequences coding for the same CDR3. The J gene is TRBJ1-5, the V gene TRBV7-2, with D unclear. The germline V gene has CDR1 SGHTA and CDR2 FQGNSA. V was pared by 5 bases and J by 3 bases, with 5 bases between. The CDR3 has 12 residues. Here the CDR3 reads CASSLLNQPQHF. DNA of the CDR3: TGTGCCAGCAGCCTCCTCAATCAGCCCCAGCATTTT.

The V and J genes are TRBV4-2 and TRBJ1-4; TRBD1 is a possible D gene (6 bases). The V gene lost 10 bases and the J gene lost 7 bases, with 16 bases spanning the gap. CDR3 length equals 13 residues. Germline CDR1 and CDR2: LGHNA and YNFKEQ. The CDR3 nucleotides read TGTGCCACGAACAGGGACCGAAGTGAAAAACTGTTTTTT. This translates into CATNRDRSEKLFF.

This clone was seen a single time. The V and J genes are TRBV3-1 (or the pseudogene TRBV3-2) and TRBJ1-2; D perhaps matches TRBD1 (5 bases). This CDR3 contains 13 residues. Trimming removed 2 bases from V and 7 bases from J, with 11 bases in between. The germline V gene has CDR1 LGHDT and CDR2 YNNKEL (reference sequence). CDR3 sequence reads: CASSQYQGIGYTF. Here the CDR3 DNA reads TGTGCCAGCAGCCAATATCAGGGAATTGGCTACACCTTC.

The chain is built from TRBV3-1 (or the pseudogene TRBV3-2) and TRBJ2-7; D gene ambiguous. V gave up 1 base and J gave up 6 bases, with 13 bases separating them. The CDR3 loop spans 14 amino acids. Germline values: CDR1 LGHDT, CDR2 YNNKEL (reference sequence). Here the CDR3 DNA reads TGTGCCAGCAGCCAAGTATTAGGTAACGCCGAGCAGTACTTC. Translation: CASSQVLGNAEQYF.

J is TRBJ2-7 and V is TRBV6-5; D remains ambiguous. The CDR3 totals 14 residues. Germline-derived CDR1 and CDR2 are MNHEY and SVGAGI. V was shortened by 5 bases and J by 0 bases, with 11 bases between the two germline ends. The CDR3 loop is CASSRDWSSYEQYF. CDR3 bases: TGTGCCAGCAGTCGCGACTGGAGCTCCTACGAGCAGTACTTC.

In its sample, this clone was seen once. The J gene is TRBJ2-3, the V gene TRBV15; D unresolved. Germline V gene data show CDR1 as LNHNV and CDR2 as YYDKDF (reference sequence). CDR3 size: 13 residues. Trimming took 5 bases from V and 5 from J, leaving 11 bases between them. The CDR3 spells CATSLWSGDTQYF. In DNA form, the CDR3 reads TGTGCCACCAGCTTGTGGTCGGGAGATACGCAGTATTTT.

The chain employs TRBV5-1 and TRBJ2-2; D tentatively reads TRBD1 or TRBD2 (5 bases each). The CDR3 is made up of 15 amino acids. V was cut by 4 bases and J by 3 bases, with 13 bases left in between. The germline gives CDR1 SGHRS, CDR2 YFSETQ. CDR3 loop: CASSNRDGYTGELFF. The CDR3 DNA is TGCGCCAGCAGCAACCGGGACGGATACACCGGGGAGCTGTTTTTT.

In regard to this clone: One end of the junction varies from germline; a read error may be responsible. This rearrangement joins TRBV10-3 to TRBJ2-5; D call uncertain. Per germline, CDR1 ENHRY and CDR2 SYGVKD. The CDR3 runs to 13 residues. The chain's CDR3 is CAISEPEVPPLDF. In DNA, the CDR3 is TGTGCCATCAGTGAGCCCGAAGTCCCCCCCCTAGACTTC.

The table lists this clone with a few counts. The V and J genes are TRBV28 and TRBJ1-2; D possibly corresponds to TRBD1 (6 bases). Trimming took off 5 bases at V and 10 bases at J, with 11 bases between the two ends. CDR1 and CDR2 from the germline V gene are MDHEN and SYDVKM. This CDR3 contains 11 residues. The CDR3 protein is CASSPNRAYTF. The CDR3 DNA reads as TGTGCCAGCAGTCCGAACAGGGCCTACACCTTC.

This chain uses TRBV4-1 with TRBJ2-5; 9 bases line up with TRBD1. Losses at the gene ends were 1 base for V and 5 bases for J; bases not matched to a gene: 5. Germline loops: CDR1 MGHRA, CDR2 YSYEKL. The CDR3 totals 15 residues. The CDR3 sequence is CASSQGPTGGETQYF. CDR3 sequence (DNA): TGCGCCAGCAGCCAAGGACCGACAGGGGGGGAGACCCAGTACTTC.

The chain recombines TRBV12-5 with TRBJ2-1; D is ambiguous. V dropped 0 bases and J dropped 7 bases, with 16 bases sitting between them. Germline CDR1 and CDR2: LGHNT and FRNRAP. There are 16 residues in the CDR3. CDR3 amino acids: CASGLVNGQPRNEQFF. The CDR3 DNA sequence: TGTGCTAGTGGTTTGGTAAATGGCCAGCCTCGTAATGAGCAGTTCTTC.

The CDR3 bases are TGTGCCAGTAGTATGCCGGGTTTCGGCACAGATACGCAGTATTTT. Translation gives CASSMPGFGTDTQYF. The chain combines TRBV19 with TRBJ2-3, with D unresolved. Germline V gene lookup returns CDR1 LNHDA and CDR2 SQIVND (reference sequence). The CDR3 spans 15 residues. Trimming shortened V by 3 bases and J by 1 base, and 11 bases separated the two germline ends.

On this clone: The sample has other DNA sequences that encode this CDR3 too. The V and J genes are TRBV7-9 and TRBJ2-5; unclear D gene. The CDR3 is 12 residues long. Trimming took off 1 base at V and 4 bases at J, with 4 bases between the two ends. Looked up from germline, CDR1 is SEHNR and CDR2 is FQNEAQ (reference sequence). CDR3 amino acids: CASSLVGETQYF. The CDR3 DNA reads TGTGCCAGCAGCTTAGTAGGAGAGACCCAGTACTTC.

The rearrangement joins TRBV7-9 to TRBJ1-2; TRBD1 aligns across 7 bases. CDR3 length: 12 residues. The V gene end was trimmed by 5 bases and the J gene end by 6 bases; junction bases not matched to a gene: 3. The V gene's germline CDR1 is SEHNR and CDR2 FQNEAQ (reference sequence). The CDR3 coding sequence is TGTGCCAGCAGCCCCCAGGGGGATGGCTACACCTTC. This encodes CASSPQGDGYTF.

This clone came up once. The chain recombines TRBV6-5 with TRBJ1-6, with 7 nucleotides matching TRBD1. The CDR3 consists of 15 residues. V shed 4 bases, J shed 8 bases, and the junction held 8 bases outside the gene matches. Germline V CDR1 and CDR2: MNHEY, SVGAGI. In nucleotides, the CDR3 is TGTGCCAGCAGTTCCCCGGGACAGAATGATTCACCCCTCCACTTT. Translated: CASSSPGQNDSPLHF.

This chain connects TRBV5-1 to TRBJ2-1; TRBD1 might be the D (5 bases). The CDR3 is made up of 16 amino acids. With 1 base removed from V and 0 bases from J, the gap between germline ends came to 11 bases. Germline loops: CDR1 SGHRS, CDR2 YFSETQ. CDR3 in DNA: TGCGCCAGCAGCTTGCGTACAGGTAGCTCCTACAATGAGCAGTTCTTC. It encodes CASSLRTGSSYNEQFF. Together with reference TRBV5-1 and TRBJ2-1, the CDR3 gives the full variable domain: KAGVTQTPRYLIKTRGQQVTLSCSPISGHRSVSWYQQTPGQGLQFLFEYFSETQRNKGNFPGRFSGRQFSNSRSEMNVSTLELGDSALYLCASSLRTGSSYNEQFFGPGTRLTVL.

With respect to this clone: The sample carries other DNA sequences with the same CDR3. The chain's CDR3 is CASSSGVSPLHF. The CDR3 region has the DNA TGTGCCAGTAGCTCAGGGGTTTCACCCCTCCACTTT. The J gene is TRBJ1-6, the V gene TRBV14, with D maybe TRBD1 (6 bases). Germline loops: CDR1 SGHDN, CDR2 FVKESK. This CDR3 contains 12 residues. Trimming pared 9 bases from V and 9 bases from J, leaving 12 bases between.

J is TRBJ2-7 and V is TRBV12-5; a weak D match, TRBD2 (5 bases). V lost 9 bases and J 2 bases, leaving 8 bases between the germline ends. CDR3 size: 11 residues. Germline V gene lookup returns CDR1 LGHNT and CDR2 FRNRAP. The CDR3 loop reads CASGLTYEQYF. In nucleotides, the CDR3 is TGTGCTAGCGGACTCACCTACGAGCAGTACTTC.

The chain has TRBV6-4 and TRBJ2-1; TRBD2 aligns across 10 bases. This CDR3 is 14 amino acids long. The germline V gene encodes CDR1 MRHNA and CDR2 SNTAGT. V gave up 3 bases and J gave up 6 bases; unmatched junction bases: 2. The CDR3 nucleotides are TGTGCCAGCAGTGAAAGCGGGGGGGCCAATGAGCAGTTCTTC. Residues: CASSESGGANEQFF.

This chain connects TRBV6-1 to TRBJ1-2, with D maybe TRBD1 (5 bases). The CDR3 has 17 residues. V lost 4 bases and J lost 7, with 25 bases in between. Germline CDR1 reads MNHNS; CDR2 reads SASEGT. CDR3 bases: TGTGCCAGCAGTGGTGCTAGACAGCCCATTACTGGACGTGGCTACACCTTC. It is translated as CASSGARQPITGRGYTF.